This T cell receptor beta chain emerged from a study of blood T cell repertoires in COVID-19 (dated by TCRdb to 2018 to 2020). In terms of the full investigation: The collaborator samples originated in the United States, Italy and Spain and spanned the acute and convalescent phases of COVID-19. Where available, HLA class I and class II types were taken from metadata supplied by the sample provider and were not determined by assay-based typing. The samples were drawn from the first 160 participants of the ongoing ImmuneRACE study and from 950 to 1,500 subjects provided by 6 global collaborators. A de-identified subject ID, COVID-19 status, age in years and sex were almost always included in the sample metadata. Deeply sampled blood TCRbeta repertoires from subjects exposed to, actively infected with, or recovered from COVID-19 were included in the dataset. The repertoires were released in a freely available public database meant as a resource for research on the immune response to SARS-CoV-2. The material from the prospective study consisted of cDNA or gDNA derived from T cells, B-cell-depleted T cells, or PBMCs. Study-wide conclusions, independent of this receptor: How much clinical and demographic metadata was included differed by source and by participant, and the metadata was provided uncurated.

This clone has more than one count but fewer than ten. There is no known antigen for this receptor. Base-call qualities are not available, and no considerably larger clone is one nucleotide away. A second Seattle source provided samples from volunteer blood donors who had recovered from COVID-19. Collaborating institutions collected whole blood in K2EDTA tubes following their own protocols. Collaborator samples were shipped for TCRbeta analysis as frozen whole blood, isolated PBMCs, or DNA extracted from either sample type. The immunoSEQ Assay, a bias-controlled multiplex PCR, was used to amplify TCRbeta CDR3 regions from genomic DNA. The authors' pipeline ran thus. The number of nucleated cells in each sample was estimated by amplification of reference gene primers within the assay. To quantify the absolute abundance of each unique TCRbeta CDR3 rearrangement, sequence reads were collapsed and filtered. For each sample, productive Simpson clonality was calculated as the square root of Simpson's diversity index across productive rearrangements. Entries here come from immuneACCESS through TCRdb and include only in-frame sequences with V and J called. Some clones fail to appear in such tables; in the studies checked, an unresolved V gene covers under half of the shortfall, and the cause of the remainder is unknown. The V and J calls and the clone size are those of that table, but D and trimming were determined from the DNA. The table for this sample lists approximately 160,000 clones; 70% to 90% of them were counted only once. Roughly 8% of the sample is in the top ten clones.

Sequenced: peripheral blood. The clonotype comes from a man aged 35 to 55 who had recovered from COVID-19.

The nucleotide sequence is TGTGCCAGCAGTGAAGCCGGGACAGACTCTGGAAACACCATATATTTT. It translates to CASSEAGTDSGNTIYF. The rearrangement joined TRBV6-1 to TRBJ1-3, with TRBD1 identical over 7 junction bases. From the cysteine up to the phenylalanine, the CDR3 has a length of 16 residues. Only the CDR3 DNA is retained, 48 bases long and in frame from the first base. Taken from the germline V gene, the CDR1 and CDR2 loops are MNHNS and SASEGT. The V end gives up 0 bases and the J end 0 bases, leaving 2 bases in the junction not matched to a gene.